What follows are 24 T cell receptor beta chains derived from one specimen sequenced in a study of T cell changes during pregnancy in multiple sclerosis. Only in-frame clones appear in the TCRdb table, and some are missing; sequencing was by immunoSEQ multiplex PCR. The profile shows about 40,000 clones, over 85% of them singletons. The sequenced sample was peripheral blood, obtained before pregnancy. The receptors originated from a female donor with multiple sclerosis, enrolled in a pregnancy study.

The V and J genes are TRBV9 and TRBJ2-7; TRBD1 agrees at 8 bases. V shed 2 bases and J 7 bases; nucleotides not matched to a gene: 5. The V gene's germline CDR1 is SGDLS and CDR2 YYNGEE. The length of the CDR3 is 13 residues. The CDR3 sequence is CASSVDREREQYF. CDR3 in DNA: TGTGCCAGCAGCGTGGACAGGGAGCGGGAGCAGTACTTC.

The V call is TRBV5-6, the J call TRBJ1-5, with unresolved D. Germline CDR1 is SGHDT and CDR2 is YYEEEE. Trimming left V 3 bases short and J 3 bases short, with 7 bases between. The CDR3 covers 13 residues. Here the CDR3 reads CASSSYFNQPQHF. Written as DNA, the CDR3 is TGTGCCAGCAGCTCCTACTTCAATCAGCCCCAGCATTTT.

V and J are TRBV9 and TRBJ1-1, with a tentative D call TRBD1 (5 bases). Germline V lookup: CDR1 SGDLS, CDR2 YYNGEE. The V end lost 3 bases, the J end lost 1 base, and 13 bases lay between the germline ends. The CDR3 sequence is 15 residues long. The CDR3 protein is CASSELGGQNTEAFF. The CDR3, as DNA: TGTGCCAGCAGCGAATTAGGCGGACAGAACACTGAAGCTTTCTTT.

The chain links TRBV19 to TRBJ1-4; perhaps TRBD1 as D (5 bases). Germline CDR1 reads LNHDA; CDR2 reads SQIVND (reference sequence). V shed 8 bases and J shed 8 bases, with 12 bases lying between them. There are 12 residues in the CDR3. Written as DNA, the CDR3 is TGTGCCAGTCGCCAGGGTGCCGAAAAACTGTTTTTT. This encodes CASRQGAEKLFF.

The chain carries TRBV11-2 and TRBJ2-7; 7 nucleotides agree with TRBD2. With V trimmed by 3 bases and J by 1 base, 6 bases remained unmatched. Per the germline V gene, CDR1 is SGHAT and CDR2 is FQNNGV. The CDR3 length is 15 residues. CDR3 nucleotide sequence: TGTGCCAGCAGCTTTTCTAGCGGCTTGTCCTACGAGCAGTACTTC. Amino acid sequence: CASSFSSGLSYEQYF.

The chain has TRBV19 and TRBJ2-7, with D perhaps TRBD2 (5 bases). Germline CDR1 LNHDA, CDR2 SQIVND (reference sequence). Trimming left V 2 bases short and J 3 bases short, with 20 bases between. The CDR3 has 17 residues. CDR3 sequence: CASSIIPDTLGIYEQYF. The CDR3, as DNA: TGTGCCAGTAGTATAATCCCCGACACCCTCGGGATCTACGAGCAGTACTTC.

The chain employs TRBV6-5 and TRBJ1-5; 7 nucleotides align to TRBD1. This CDR3 region has 13 residues. V lost 6 bases and J lost 4; bases outside the gene matches: 3. Germline V gives CDR1 MNHEY, CDR2 SVGAGI. The DNA for the CDR3 is TGTGCCAGCAGGACAGGGTTAAATCAGCCCCAGCATTTT. This sequence encodes CASRTGLNQPQHF.

This chain uses TRBV5-4 with TRBJ2-3; 9 positions match TRBD1. Per the germline V gene, CDR1 is SGHNT and CDR2 is YYREEE (reference sequence). The V segment lost 5 bases and the J segment 7 bases; nucleotides outside the gene matches: 17. This CDR3 is 17 amino acids long. In DNA, the CDR3 is TGTGCCAGCAGGAAAACCGGGACAGGGATCCAGTCTAATACGCAGTATTTT. The encoded protein is CASRKTGTGIQSNTQYF.

V is TRBV19 and J is TRBJ2-7; tentative D call: TRBD2 (6 bases). The germline V gene has CDR1 LNHDA and CDR2 SQIVND (reference sequence). The CDR3 contains 18 residues. Trimming cost V 3 bases and J 0 bases, with 21 bases left between them. The CDR3 coding sequence is TGTGCCAGTAGTATTGGTTTTGGCGGGCTAGCGACCTCCTACGAGCAGTACTTC. This gives the protein CASSIGFGGLATSYEQYF.

This clone occurred a few times. The V and J genes are TRBV5-4 and TRBJ1-1; D is possibly TRBD1 (5 bases). Trimming cost V 1 base and J 7 bases, with 17 bases left between them. From germline, CDR1 is SGHNT and CDR2 YYREEE (reference sequence). This CDR3 spans 15 amino acids. CDR3 sequence (DNA): TGTGCCAGCAGCTTGAGGGCGGGGGGGAGTGATGAAGCTTTCTTT. This gives the protein CASSLRAGGSDEAFF.

The gene calls are TRBV5-4 and TRBJ1-2, with D possibly matching TRBD1 (6 bases). Germline-derived CDR1 and CDR2 are SGHNT and YYREEE (reference sequence). V lost 4 bases and J lost 0, with 19 bases in between. The CDR3 is 17 amino acids. The CDR3 DNA sequence: TGTGCCAGCAGCCGGGGGGCAGGGTCCCCCTCTAACTATGGCTACACCTTC. Translation: CASSRGAGSPSNYGYTF.

This chain connects TRBV28 to TRBJ2-7; 10 nucleotides line up with TRBD2. In germline, CDR1 is MDHEN, CDR2 SYDVKM. The CDR3 has 13 residues. V lost 6 bases and J lost 12; bases outside the gene matches: 11. The CDR3 reads CASRTSGLTLSYF. The CDR3 region has the DNA TGTGCCAGCAGGACTAGCGGGCTCACGCTGTCGTACTTC.

The rearrangement links TRBV7-9 to TRBJ2-3, with TRBD1 identical over 8 bases. The trim removed 4 bases at V and 3 bases at J, leaving 6 bases unmatched. Germline loops: CDR1 SEHNR, CDR2 FQNEAQ (reference sequence). CDR3 length: 15 amino acids. The CDR3 DNA reads TGTGCCAGCAGCTACCGGGACAGGAGGACAGATACGCAGTATTTT. Amino acids: CASSYRDRRTDTQYF. The full variable domain, with the rest looked up from reference TRBV7-9 and TRBJ2-3, is DTGVSQNPRHKITKRGQNVTFRCDPISEHNRLYWYRQTLGQGPEFLTYFQNEAQLEKSRLLSDRFSAERPKGSFSTLEIQRTEQGDSAMYLCASSYRDRRTDTQYFGPGTRLTVL.

In DNA, the CDR3 is TGTGCCAGCAGCCCCTATAGGAGCGGGAGTTTTGTTGAGCAGTTCTTC. Translation gives CASSPYRSGSFVEQFF. V is TRBV7-3 and J is TRBJ2-1; 8 nucleotides align to TRBD2. V trimming: 5 bases; J trimming: 9 bases; junction bases outside the gene matches: 15. Germline values: CDR1 SGHTA, CDR2 FQGTGA. The CDR3 sequence is 16 residues long.

The chain joins TRBV18 to TRBJ2-1; TRBD2 might be the D (6 bases). This CDR3 is built from 17 residues. Germline V lookup: CDR1 KGHSH, CDR2 LQKENI. The V gene lost 5 bases and the J gene lost 8 bases, with 25 bases spanning the gap. The CDR3 reads CASSDRVYGSLSHEQFF. As DNA, the CDR3 is TGTGCCAGCTCAGATCGAGTTTACGGGAGCCTCTCCCATGAGCAGTTCTTC.

V and J are TRBV28 and TRBJ2-7, with D perhaps matching TRBD1 (6 bases). CDR1 is MDHEN, CDR2 SYDVKM, per germline. The ends were cut back, 4 bases at V and 5 bases at J, with 12 bases in the middle. This CDR3 is built from 13 residues. The CDR3 DNA reads as TGTGCCAGCAGTTCCCCAGGGGACGACGAGCAGTACTTC. Translating gives CASSSPGDDEQYF.

The chain combines TRBV11-2 with TRBJ1-1; no firm D call. Germline lookup yields CDR1 SGHAT and CDR2 FQNNGV. CDR3 length: 15 residues. V lost 2 bases, J lost 8 bases, and 18 bases lay in between. CDR3 DNA sequence: TGTGCCAGCAGCTTAACGTTTACAGCAGGAAACGAAGCTTTCTTT. Translation: CASSLTFTAGNEAFF.

The genes are TRBV6-1 and TRBJ2-7; 9 bases are a match to TRBD1. CDR1 and CDR2 from the germline V gene are MNHNS and SASEGT. This CDR3 has 13 residues. V trimming: 3 bases; J trimming: 6 bases; junction bases outside the gene matches: 3. DNA of the CDR3: TGTGCCAGCAGTGAGCAGGACAGGGGCGAGCAGTACTTC. Residues: CASSEQDRGEQYF.

The gene calls are TRBV4-1 and TRBJ2-1; tentative D call: TRBD1 (6 bases). Between the trimmed V and J ends, which lost 0 bases and 3 bases, there was a span of 15 bases. This CDR3 is built from 17 residues. Germline values: CDR1 MGHRA, CDR2 YSYEKL. The CDR3 loop is CASSQDPPGDYYNEQFF. The CDR3 DNA follows: TGCGCCAGCAGCCAAGATCCGCCAGGGGATTACTACAATGAGCAGTTCTTC.

The CDR3 loop is CASSQTSGSSTGELFF. The CDR3 DNA sequence: TGTGCCAGCAGCCAGACTAGCGGGAGTAGTACCGGGGAGCTGTTTTTT. The chain has TRBV7-2 and TRBJ2-2, with TRBD2 matching 12 bases. From germline, CDR1 is SGHTA and CDR2 FQGNSA. J was trimmed by 5 bases and V by 5 bases; bases with no gene match: 6. CDR3 size: 16 residues.

The chain has TRBV30 and TRBJ2-3, with 10 bases matching TRBD2. Germline CDR1 GTSNPN, CDR2 SVGIG (reference sequence). CDR3 size: 15 residues. V shed 3 bases and J 3 bases; nucleotides not matched to a gene: 6. The CDR3 nucleotides read TGTGCCTGGAGCGTAGCGGGAGGAGTGACAGATACGCAGTATTTT. This sequence encodes CAWSVAGGVTDTQYF.

The chain carries TRBV19 and TRBJ2-5, with TRBD2 identical over 12 bases. This CDR3 has 16 amino acids. Germline CDR1 reads LNHDA; CDR2 reads SQIVND (reference sequence). V was pared by 5 bases and J by 5 bases, with 9 bases of the junction left unmatched. The CDR3 DNA reads TGTGCCAGTAGTCCACAGACCGGGACTAGCGGGGAGACCCAGTACTTC. It codes for CASSPQTGTSGETQYF. The full variable domain, in which reference TRBV19 and TRBJ2-5 provide the parts outside the CDR3, is DGGITQSPKYLFRKEGQNVTLSCEQNLNHDAMYWYRQDPGQGLRLIYYSQIVNDFQKGDIAEGYSVSREKKESFPLTVTSAQKNPTAFYLCASSPQTGTSGETQYFGPGTRLLVL.

The rearrangement links TRBV5-4 to TRBJ2-7; perhaps TRBD2 as D (7 bases). Germline lookup yields CDR1 SGHNT and CDR2 YYREEE (reference sequence). The CDR3 is 16 residues long. Trimming stripped 3 bases from V and 3 bases from J, with 19 bases between. The CDR3 DNA follows: TGTGCCAGCAGCTGGGGGCCTCCTAGCGGTGACTACGAGCAGTACTTC. It yields the protein CASSWGPPSGDYEQYF.

For the CDR3, the DNA is TGTGCCAGCAGCTTTAACACCAACACCGGGGAGCTGTTTTTT. It specifies CASSFNTNTGELFF. V is TRBV7-3 and J is TRBJ2-2; unclear D gene. This CDR3 has 14 amino acids. CDR1 is SGHTA and CDR2 is FQGTGA in the germline V gene. V lost 3 bases, J lost 2 bases, and 7 bases lay in between.